The T cell receptor beta chain under discussion was sequenced for a study of T cells expressing NK-cell markers. Study-wide findings and caveats: HCMV specificity was not established for the expanded NKG2C+ T cell clones.

Generation of TCR beta cDNA was performed by 5'RACE template switching incorporating UMIs. Following a re-call of the 5' RACE reads, TCRdb has one entry per CDR3 protein and lacks DNA. This sample contains 350,000 to 400,000 distinct CDR3 sequences. CDR3 length: 13 amino acids. Points on this clonotype: The antigen is undetermined.

Sequences were obtained from blood T cells: a sorted CD56 or NKG2C T cell subset, CD4+ or CD8+ T cells, or bulk PBMC T cells (not recorded which). The receptor was isolated from a woman between 45 and 60 years old in good health. The genes are TRBV12-3 or TRBV12-4 and TRBJ1-2. CDR3 residues: CASSFSGSEGYTF.